These T cell receptor beta chains were read from a single sample in a study of siplizumab effects on memory and regulatory T cells. TCRdb's table, derived via immunoSEQ multiplex PCR, lists solely in-frame clones and lacks some. The top ten hold around 20% of the sample, which has fewer than 100,000 clones, around 93% seen once. Sequenced input: CD8+ T cells sorted from blood. These TCRs come from a human donor in good health. Each CDR3 is given with its conserved first and last residue. Each record gives: J gene, V gene, clone size, D gene, CDR3 protein, CDR3 DNA. The D gene is left open where the match is weak. Expanded clones are given a class, and other clones once, few, many or no size at all.

>TRBJ2-3|TRBV11-1|NA|TRBD2
CASSFLGGTDTQYF
TGTGCCAGCAGCTTTCTGGGAGGGACAGATACGCAGTATTTT
>TRBJ1-2|TRBV9|NA|NA
CASSAATFYGYTF
TGTGCCAGCAGCGCCGCTACCTTCTATGGCTACACCTTC
>TRBJ1-4|TRBV21-1|NA|NA
CASSKGVCGPQGVDEKLFF
TGTGCCAGCAGCAAAGGAGTCTGCGGGCCCCAGGGGGTAGACGAAAAACTGTTTTTT
>TRBJ1-1|TRBV15|NA|NA
CATSSEQDGTEAFF
TGTGCCACCAGCAGCGAACAGGATGGAACTGAAGCTTTCTTT
>TRBJ2-1|TRBV30|NA|TRBD2
CACAPGAGKEYNEQFF
TGTGCCTGCGCCCCAGGAGCGGGAAAGGAATACAATGAGCAGTTCTTC
>TRBJ2-7|TRBV7-9|NA|TRBD1
CASSLTGKGEQYF
TGTGCCAGCAGCTTGACAGGGAAAGGGGAGCAGTACTTC
>TRBJ2-3|TRBV10-1|NA|NA
CASSDRDGQGGDTQYF
TGCGCCAGCAGTGACCGGGACGGTCAAGGCGGGGATACGCAGTATTTT
>TRBJ2-7|TRBV19|once|TRBD1
CASSPSRQGGREQYF
TGTGCCAGTAGTCCCTCCCGACAGGGGGGTCGCGAGCAGTACTTC
>TRBJ2-7|TRBV6-5|NA|TRBD1
CASSSRGLDYEQYF
TGTGCCAGCAGTTCCAGGGGGCTAGACTACGAGCAGTACTTC
>TRBJ1-2|TRBV20-1|NA|NA
CSASLGYTF
TGCAGTGCTAGTCTCGGCTACACCTTC
>TRBJ2-5|TRBV7-9|NA|NA
CASRTTGTTNQETQYF
TGTGCCAGCAGAACTACCGGGACGACGAATCAAGAGACCCAGTACTTC
>TRBJ1-3|TRBV5-1|NA|NA
CASSLGGELIPGNTIYF
TGCGCCAGCAGCTTGGGCGGGGAATTGATCCCTGGAAACACCATATATTTT
>TRBJ1-5|TRBV7-9|NA|NA
CASSSPGGPQHF
TGTGCCAGCAGCAGTCCCGGAGGGCCCCAGCATTTT
>TRBJ2-7|TRBV9|NA|NA
CASSEGQYYEQYF
TGTGCCAGCAGCGAGGGACAATACTACGAGCAGTACTTC
>TRBJ1-1|TRBV27|once|NA
CASSLFQGMNTEAFF
TGTGCCAGCAGTTTATTTCAGGGAATGAACACTGAAGCTTTCTTT
>TRBJ2-1|TRBV19|NA|TRBD2
CASSPGGRSLRNEQFF
TGTGCCAGTAGCCCGGGGGGGCGGTCCCTCCGCAATGAGCAGTTCTTC
>TRBJ2-2|TRBV4-1|NA|NA
CASSQDDRETGELFF
TGCGCCAGCAGCCAAGATGACCGGGAGACCGGGGAGCTGTTTTTT
>TRBJ2-7|TRBV29-1|NA|NA
CSVRSGSHEQYF
TGCAGCGTTAGATCGGGGTCTCACGAGCAGTACTTC
>TRBJ2-3|TRBV11-2|NA|TRBD2
CASSLVGRGGDTQYF
TGTGCCAGCAGCTTAGTTGGACGGGGGGGGGATACGCAGTATTTT
>TRBJ1-3|TRBV7-6|NA|TRBD1
CASSPVDRAGNTIYF
TGTGCCAGCAGCCCCGTCGACAGGGCTGGAAACACCATATATTTT
>TRBJ2-7|TRBV5-5|NA|NA
CASRSQVSYEQYF
TGTGCCAGCAGATCACAGGTCTCCTACGAGCAGTACTTC
>TRBJ2-5|TRBV2|NA|NA
CASRPPWETQYF
TGTGCCAGCAGACCCCCGTGGGAGACCCAGTACTTC
>TRBJ1-1|TRBV2|NA|TRBD1
CASSAMTGGYTEAFF
TGTGCCAGCAGTGCCATGACAGGGGGCTACACTGAAGCTTTCTTT
>TRBJ2-3|TRBV9|NA|NA
CASSDGSTDTQYF
TGTGCCAGCAGCGACGGGAGCACAGATACGCAGTATTTT
>TRBJ2-1|TRBV7-8|once|NA
CASSLTWNEQFF
TGTGCCAGCAGCTTAACTTGGAATGAGCAGTTCTTC
>TRBJ1-1|TRBV19|NA|TRBD1
CASSIGQGGTEAFF
TGTGCCAGTAGTATCGGACAGGGGGGCACTGAAGCTTTCTTT
>TRBJ2-7|TRBV7-9|once|TRBD1
CASSSNNRGPYEQYF
TGTGCCAGCAGCTCAAACAACAGGGGACCCTACGAGCAGTACTTC
>TRBJ2-7|TRBV6-5|NA|NA
CASSTGVRLAYEQYF
TGTGCCAGCAGTACTGGTGTCAGGCTGGCCTACGAGCAGTACTTC
>TRBJ2-2|TRBV15|NA|NA
CATSRDFRGGYTGELFF
TGTGCCACCAGCAGAGATTTCAGGGGAGGGTACACCGGGGAGCTGTTTTTT
>TRBJ2-3|TRBV5-1|NA|NA
CASSLSRLEFSTDTQYF
TGCGCCAGCAGCTTGTCGAGACTAGAATTTAGCACAGATACGCAGTATTTT
>TRBJ1-4|TRBV19|once|TRBD1
CASSMTDRLGEKLFF
TGTGCCAGTAGTATGACGGACAGGCTAGGTGAAAAACTGTTTTTT
>TRBJ2-7|TRBV29-1|NA|NA
CSVYRDNHEQYF
TGCAGCGTCTACAGGGACAATCACGAGCAGTACTTC
>TRBJ1-1|TRBV29-1|NA|NA
CSVVRQNEAFF
TGCAGCGTTGTGCGGCAAAATGAAGCTTTCTTT
>TRBJ2-3|TRBV11-2|NA|NA
CASSLGYGTSTDTQYF
TGTGCCAGCAGCTTAGGTTACGGGACTAGCACAGATACGCAGTATTTT
>TRBJ2-1|TRBV28|NA|NA
CASNLGGQGEQFF
TGTGCCAGCAACCTCGGGGGGCAGGGTGAGCAGTTCTTC
>TRBJ2-1|TRBV7-3|NA|TRBD2
CASSLLGTSGYNEQFF
TGTGCCAGCAGCTTATTGGGGACTAGCGGGTACAATGAGCAGTTCTTC
>TRBJ2-1|TRBV9|NA|TRBD2
CASSAPGGLAGGRYYNEQFF
TGTGCCAGCAGCGCCCCTGGGGGACTAGCGGGAGGGCGTTATTACAATGAGCAGTTCTTC
>TRBJ1-6|TRBV28|NA|NA
CASSLGPGARNSPLHF
TGTGCCAGCAGTTTAGGGCCGGGGGCGCGTAATTCACCCCTCCACTTT
>TRBJ1-4|TRBV11-2|NA|TRBD1
CASSLTWTGYNEKLFF
TGTGCCAGCAGCTTAACCTGGACAGGGTATAATGAAAAACTGTTTTTT
>TRBJ2-7|TRBV27|NA|TRBD2
CASSTRARLAGGRHEQYF
TGTGCCAGCAGCACTAGGGCCCGACTAGCGGGAGGGCGCCACGAGCAGTACTTC
>TRBJ2-7|TRBV2|NA|NA
CASLPPTSEQYF
TGTGCCAGCCTCCCTCCGACTAGCGAGCAGTACTTC
>TRBJ2-1|TRBV9|NA|TRBD2
CASSVSSSGTYEQFF
TGTGCCAGCAGCGTATCGAGTAGCGGGACATATGAGCAGTTCTTC
>TRBJ2-2|TRBV5-4|NA|NA
CASSLGTGNTGELFF
TGTGCCAGCAGCTTGGGAACAGGGAACACCGGGGAGCTGTTTTTT
>TRBJ2-3|TRBV5-1|NA|TRBD2
CASSPGGGGRTDTQYF
TGCGCCAGCAGCCCTGGGGGTGGCGGGAGAACAGATACGCAGTATTTT
>TRBJ2-5|TRBV12-5|once|TRBD2
CASGLVTATSGRFGRETQYF
TGTGCTAGTGGTTTGGTCACCGCTACTAGCGGGAGATTCGGCAGAGAGACCCAGTACTTC
>TRBJ1-5|TRBV4-1|NA|NA
CASSQDGAGLQPQHF
TGCGCCAGCAGCCAAGATGGGGCAGGGCTTCAGCCCCAGCATTTT
>TRBJ2-7|TRBV5-5|NA|NA
CASSLSSAYEQYF
TGTGCCAGCAGCTTGTCCTCCGCATACGAGCAGTACTTC
>TRBJ2-2|TRBV19|NA|TRBD2
CASSILLAGTGELFF
TGTGCCAGTAGTATTCTCCTAGCGGGGACCGGGGAGCTGTTTTTT
>TRBJ1-2|TRBV6-4|NA|NA
CASSEDGYGYTF
TGTGCCAGCAGTGAGGACGGGTATGGCTACACCTTC
>TRBJ2-4|TRBV19|NA|NA
CASSQFGNIQYF
TGTGCCAGTAGTCAGTTCGGAAACATTCAGTACTTC
>TRBJ1-4|TRBV11-2|once|NA
CASSFLGGADDEKLFF
TGTGCCAGCAGCTTCTTGGGGGGCGCTGATGATGAAAAACTGTTTTTT
>TRBJ2-7|TRBV27|NA|TRBD1
CASSFQGQGYEQYF
TGTGCCAGCAGTTTCCAGGGACAGGGCTACGAGCAGTACTTC
>TRBJ1-3|TRBV28|NA|NA
CASSWGTDSGNTIYF
TGTGCCAGCAGTTGGGGGACGGACTCTGGAAACACCATATATTTT
>TRBJ2-3|TRBV2|NA|NA
CASSDVTDTQYF
TGTGCCAGCAGTGATGTGACAGATACGCAGTATTTT
>TRBJ2-1|TRBV29-1|NA|TRBD1
CSVEYRGRENEQFF
TGCAGCGTTGAATACAGGGGGCGCGAGAATGAGCAGTTCTTC
>TRBJ2-3|TRBV7-3|once|NA
CASSPGTGMTDTQYF
TGTGCCAGCAGCCCAGGGACGGGTATGACAGATACGCAGTATTTT
>TRBJ2-1|TRBV27|NA|NA
CASSLSETPGDEQFF
TGTGCCAGCAGTTTATCGGAGACTCCGGGTGATGAGCAGTTCTTC
>TRBJ2-7|TRBV4-1|NA|NA
CASSQDPGNEQYF
TGCGCCAGCAGCCAAGATCCCGGGAACGAGCAGTACTTC
>TRBJ1-5|TRBV7-9|NA|NA
CASSSTLQKNQPQHF
TGTGCCAGCAGCTCGACCCTCCAGAAGAATCAGCCCCAGCATTTT
>TRBJ2-7|TRBV27|NA|TRBD2
CASSFGLAGYEQYF
TGTGCCAGCAGTTTCGGACTAGCTGGCTACGAGCAGTACTTC